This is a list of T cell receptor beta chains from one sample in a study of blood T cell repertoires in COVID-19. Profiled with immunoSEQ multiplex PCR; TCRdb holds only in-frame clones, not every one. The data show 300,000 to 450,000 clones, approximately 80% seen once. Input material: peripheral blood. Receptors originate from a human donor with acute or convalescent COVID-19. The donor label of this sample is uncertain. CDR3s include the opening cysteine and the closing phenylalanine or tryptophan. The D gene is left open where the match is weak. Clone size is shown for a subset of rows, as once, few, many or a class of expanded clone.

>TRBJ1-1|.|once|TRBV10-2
CASSEISSTEAFF
TGCGCCAGCAGTGAGATTTCATCAACTGAAGCTTTCTTT
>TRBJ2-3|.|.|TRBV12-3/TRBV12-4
CASRIGEADTQYF
TGTGCCAGCAGAATTGGAGAGGCAGATACGCAGTATTTT
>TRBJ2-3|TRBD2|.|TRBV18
CASSPLTRPTSGSDTQYF
TGTGCCAGCTCCCCACTGACTAGACCGACTAGCGGGTCAGATACGCAGTATTTT
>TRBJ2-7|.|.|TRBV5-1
CASSLQVDEQYF
TGCGCCAGCAGCTTACAGGTTGACGAGCAGTACTTC
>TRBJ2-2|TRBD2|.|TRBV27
CASSSAGVGTGELFF
TGTGCCAGTAGTTCGGCGGGAGTAGGTACCGGGGAGCTGTTTTTT
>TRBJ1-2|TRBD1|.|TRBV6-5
CASSYRDRGSSYGYTF
TGTGCCAGCAGTTACCGGGACAGGGGTTCGAGCTATGGCTACACCTTC
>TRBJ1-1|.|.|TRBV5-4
CASSLGIEQGWMNTEAFF
TGTGCCAGCAGCTTGGGTATTGAGCAGGGCTGGATGAACACTGAAGCTTTCTTT
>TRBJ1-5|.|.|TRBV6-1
CASSEANSFSNQPQHF
TGTGCCAGCAGTGAAGCAAACAGTTTTAGCAATCAGCCCCAGCATTTT
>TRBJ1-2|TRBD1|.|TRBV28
CASRWDRRYGYTF
TGTGCCAGCAGGTGGGACAGGCGTTATGGCTACACCTTC
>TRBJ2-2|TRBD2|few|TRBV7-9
CASSSPRGGTGELFF
TGTGCCAGCAGCTCACCGCGGGGGGGAACCGGGGAGCTGTTTTTT
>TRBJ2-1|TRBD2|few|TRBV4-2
CASSPRLAGYNEQFF
TGTGCCAGCAGCCCCCGACTAGCGGGGTACAATGAGCAGTTCTTC
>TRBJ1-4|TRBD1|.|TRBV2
CANTRDRPNEKLFF
TGTGCCAACACCCGGGACAGACCTAATGAAAAACTGTTTTTT
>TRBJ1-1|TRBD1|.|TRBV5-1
CASSLRTGATIEAFF
TGCGCCAGCAGCTTGAGGACAGGGGCTACGATTGAAGCTTTCTTT
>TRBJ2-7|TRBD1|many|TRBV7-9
CASSLATGGLKEQYF
TGTGCCAGCAGCTTAGCAACAGGGGGTTTGAAAGAGCAGTACTTC
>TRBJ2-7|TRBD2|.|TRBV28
CASSRPGGRAYEQYF
TGTGCCAGCAGTCGTCCCGGCGGGAGGGCGTACGAGCAGTACTTC
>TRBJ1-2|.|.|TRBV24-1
CATSDQGLKGYTF
TGTGCCACCAGTGATCAGGGTCTTAAAGGCTACACCTTC
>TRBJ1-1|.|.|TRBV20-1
CSGGGNTEAFF
TGCAGTGGGGGGGGAAACACTGAAGCTTTCTTT
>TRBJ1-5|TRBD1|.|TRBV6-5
CASTIRTGDQPQHF
TGTGCCAGCACCATACGGACAGGGGACCAGCCCCAGCATTTT
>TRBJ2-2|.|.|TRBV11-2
CASTNKGRGTGELFF
TGTGCCAGCACCAATAAGGGTAGGGGCACCGGGGAGCTGTTTTTT
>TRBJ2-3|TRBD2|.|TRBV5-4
CASSRDPGLVQDTQYF
TGTGCCAGCAGTCGAGACCCGGGACTAGTACAGGATACGCAGTATTTT
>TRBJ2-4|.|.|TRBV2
CASRTRVGKNIQYF
TGTGCCAGCAGGACTAGGGTTGGCAAAAACATTCAGTACTTC
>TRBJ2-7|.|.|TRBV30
CAWRGYRAGEQYF
TGTGCCTGGAGAGGATACAGGGCGGGCGAGCAGTACTTC
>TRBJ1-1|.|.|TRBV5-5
CASSFRPELGQNTEAFF
TGTGCCAGCAGCTTTCGTCCGGAACTAGGGCAGAACACTGAAGCTTTCTTT
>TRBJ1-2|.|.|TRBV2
CASREDPRDGYTF
TGTGCCAGCAGGGAAGACCCGAGGGATGGCTACACCTTC
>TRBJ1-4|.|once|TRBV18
CASSGGGEKLFF
TGTGCCAGCTCCGGGGGTGGTGAAAAACTGTTTTTT
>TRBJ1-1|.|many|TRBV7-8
CASSLEKLMNTEAFF
TGTGCCAGCAGCTTAGAAAAGCTCATGAACACTGAAGCTTTCTTT
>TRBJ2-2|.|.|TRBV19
CASKLQAWTGELFF
TGTGCCAGTAAACTCCAGGCTTGGACCGGGGAGCTGTTTTTT
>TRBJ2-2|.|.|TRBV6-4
CASSETRGTGELFF
TGTGCCAGCAGTGAGACCCGGGGCACCGGGGAGCTGTTTTTT
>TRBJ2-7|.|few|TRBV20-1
CSATPEGEQYF
TGCAGTGCTACCCCAGAGGGCGAGCAGTACTTC
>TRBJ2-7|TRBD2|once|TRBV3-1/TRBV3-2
CASSPGLAAELYEQYF
TGTGCCAGCAGCCCGGGACTAGCGGCCGAATTGTACGAGCAGTACTTC
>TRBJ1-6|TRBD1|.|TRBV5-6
CASSLGGQVNSPLHF
TGTGCCAGCAGCCTGGGGGGACAGGTTAATTCACCCCTCCACTTT
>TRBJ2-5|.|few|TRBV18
CASSSVGLHGETQYF
TGTGCCAGCTCTTCCGTGGGACTCCATGGGGAGACCCAGTACTTC
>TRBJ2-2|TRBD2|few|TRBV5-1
CASSVLAGGTGELFF
TGCGCCAGCAGCGTACTAGCGGGGGGTACCGGGGAGCTGTTTTTT
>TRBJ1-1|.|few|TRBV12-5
CASGLGVRGTEAFF
TGTGCTAGTGGTTTGGGGGTCAGGGGAACTGAAGCTTTCTTT
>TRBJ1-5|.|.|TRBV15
CATSRGGDQPQHF
TGTGCCACCAGTCGAGGGGGGGATCAGCCCCAGCATTTT
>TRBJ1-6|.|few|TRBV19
CASTPRTGNSPLHF
TGTGCCAGTACCCCACGAACAGGGAATTCACCCCTCCACTTT
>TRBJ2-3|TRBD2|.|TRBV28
CASRTSGGATDTQYF
TGTGCCAGCAGAACTAGCGGGGGGGCCACAGATACGCAGTATTTT
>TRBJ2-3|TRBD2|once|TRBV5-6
CASSTKREVTDTQYF
TGTGCCAGCAGCACCAAGCGGGAGGTGACAGATACGCAGTATTTT
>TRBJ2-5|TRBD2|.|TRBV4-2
CASSQDLAGQGETQYF
TGTGCCAGCAGCCAAGACCTAGCGGGGCAAGGAGAGACCCAGTACTTC
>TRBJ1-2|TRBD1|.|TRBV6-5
CASSYLVTGGQGYTF
TGTGCCAGCAGTTACCTGGTTACAGGGGGACAGGGCTACACCTTC
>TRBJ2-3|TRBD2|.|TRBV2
CASMSGLAGVLGPRTDTQYF
TGTGCCAGCATGAGTGGGCTAGCGGGAGTGTTGGGGCCCCGCACAGATACGCAGTATTTT
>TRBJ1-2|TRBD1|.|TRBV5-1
CASSLLTGDYGYTF
TGCGCCAGCAGCTTGTTAACAGGGGACTATGGCTACACCTTC
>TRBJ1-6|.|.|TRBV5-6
CASSAGEGTGHNSPLHF
TGTGCCAGCAGCGCGGGGGAGGGAACAGGGCATAATTCACCCCTCCACTTT
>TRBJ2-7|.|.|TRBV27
CASSLKKAGEQYF
TGTGCCAGCAGTTTAAAAAAGGCGGGGGAGCAGTACTTC
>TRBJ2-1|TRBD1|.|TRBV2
CASSIQGYNEQFF
TGTGCCAGTTCTATACAGGGGTACAATGAGCAGTTCTTC
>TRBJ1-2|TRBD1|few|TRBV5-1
CASSLTGGSIGYTF
TGCGCCAGCAGCTTAACAGGGGGTTCGATTGGCTACACCTTC
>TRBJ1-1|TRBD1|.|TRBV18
CASSLTGDPNTEAFF
TGTGCCAGCTCCTTGACAGGGGATCCAAACACTGAAGCTTTCTTT
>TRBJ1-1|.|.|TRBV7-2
CASSRATGQFLTEAFF
TGTGCCAGCAGCCGCGCTACAGGACAGTTTTTAACTGAAGCTTTCTTT
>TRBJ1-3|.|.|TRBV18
CASSPQHQFTGNTIYF
TGTGCCAGCTCACCCCAACATCAATTTACGGGAAACACCATATATTTT
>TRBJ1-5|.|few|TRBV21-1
CASSKTEWDSSVVPQHF
TGTGCCAGCAGCAAAACGGAGTGGGACAGCTCCGTGGTTCCCCAGCATTTT
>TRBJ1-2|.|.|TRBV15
CATSRATVSNLGYTF
TGTGCCACCAGCAGAGCTACAGTCTCAAATCTAGGCTACACCTTC
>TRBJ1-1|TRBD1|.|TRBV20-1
CSASDRQGLNTEAFF
TGCAGTGCTAGTGACCGACAGGGTTTGAACACTGAAGCTTTCTTT
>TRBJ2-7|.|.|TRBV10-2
CASRSGINVYEQYF
TGCGCCAGCAGATCCGGGATAAACGTTTACGAGCAGTACTTC
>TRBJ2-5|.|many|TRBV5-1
CASSLGALQETQYF
TGCGCCAGCAGCTTGGGGGCCCTCCAAGAGACCCAGTACTTC
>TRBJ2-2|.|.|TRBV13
CASSPVGLNTGELFF
TGTGCCAGCAGCCCAGTGGGACTTAACACCGGGGAGCTGTTTTTT